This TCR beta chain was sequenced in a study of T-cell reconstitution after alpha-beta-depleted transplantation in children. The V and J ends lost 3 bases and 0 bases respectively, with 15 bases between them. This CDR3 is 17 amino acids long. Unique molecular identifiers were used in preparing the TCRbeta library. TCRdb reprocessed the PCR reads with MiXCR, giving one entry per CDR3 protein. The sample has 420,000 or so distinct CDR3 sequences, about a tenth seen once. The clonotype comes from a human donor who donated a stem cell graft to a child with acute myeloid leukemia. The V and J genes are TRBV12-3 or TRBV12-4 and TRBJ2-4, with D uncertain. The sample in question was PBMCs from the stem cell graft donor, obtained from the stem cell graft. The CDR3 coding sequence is TGTGCCAGCAGTTTCCAAGACGGAACTGAAGCCAAAAACATTCAGTACTTC. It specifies CASSFQDGTEAKNIQYF.